The 21 T cell receptor beta chains presented below share a single source sample, sequenced in a study of a mutant IDH1 vaccine in newly diagnosed glioma. Documented time point: week 11, during vaccination. Alongside topical imiquimod, each dose of vaccine comprised 300 ug of mutant IDH1 20-mer peptide. The table came from immunoSEQ multiplex PCR; TCRdb's copy has only in-frame clones and leaves some out. The sample has about 64,000 clones; about 88% are singletons. These receptors' antigens are unknown. Sequencing used PBMCs, obtained from a glioma patient whose treatment included an IDH1 peptide vaccine. The receptors were gathered from a woman aged 45 to 65 with glioma.

The CDR3 DNA is TGTGCCAGCAGCTCCGGGACAGGGGGCGGCTACACCTTC. Translated, it gives CASSSGTGGGYTF. V gene TRBV7-3 combines with J gene TRBJ1-2, with 12 positions matching TRBD1. The CDR3 is 13 residues long. V lost 4 bases and J lost 8; bases outside the gene matches: 2. CDR1 SGHTA and CDR2 FQGTGA come from the germline V gene. The full variable domain, completed using reference TRBV7-3 and TRBJ1-2, is GAGVSQTPSNKVTEKGKYVELRCDPISGHTALYWYRQSLGQGPEFLIYFQGTGAADDSGLPNDRFFAVRPEGSVSTLKIQRTERGDSAVYLCASSSGTGGGYTFGSGTRLTVV.

This chain links TRBV6-4 with TRBJ1-2; D may be TRBD1 (5 bases). The CDR3 spans 13 residues. The V and J ends lost 4 bases and 3 bases respectively, with 9 bases between them. CDR1 and CDR2 from the germline V gene are MRHNA and SNTAGT. For the CDR3, the DNA is TGTGCCAGCAGTGGGGACGGGCACTATGGCTACACCTTC. This sequence encodes CASSGDGHYGYTF.

V usage is TRBV4-1 and J usage is TRBJ2-2; TRBD2 matches 11 bases. Looked up from germline, CDR1 is MGHRA and CDR2 is YSYEKL. CDR3 size: 17 residues. Trimming at V came to 4 bases and at J to 4 bases, leaving 8 bases not matched to a gene. In nucleotides, the CDR3 is TGCGCCAGCAGCCCTCTATTAGCGGGGGGGCCCACCGGGGAGCTGTTTTTT. Amino acid sequence: CASSPLLAGGPTGELFF.

This rearrangement joins TRBV28 to TRBJ1-2, with D uncertain. Trimming cost V 3 bases and J 8 bases, with 7 bases left between them. Germline V gives CDR1 MDHEN, CDR2 SYDVKM. The CDR3 consists of 11 residues. This CDR3 is CASSLEKGYTF. CDR3 bases: TGTGCCAGCAGTTTGGAAAAGGGCTACACCTTC.

This clone was counted between two and nine times. This sequence joins TRBV5-4 and TRBJ1-1, with D possibly matching TRBD1 (5 bases). With 3 bases removed from V and 10 bases from J, the gap between germline ends came to 10 bases. Per the germline V gene, CDR1 is SGHNT and CDR2 is YYREEE (reference sequence). CDR3 length equals 11 residues. CDR3 sequence (DNA): TGTGCCAGCAGCTCGGACATGGGAGCTTTCTTT. It is translated as CASSSDMGAFF.

The chain couples TRBV9 to TRBJ2-2; 12 nucleotides line up with TRBD1. Unmatched junction bases numbered 2, after V lost 0 bases and J lost 5 bases. Germline values: CDR1 SGDLS, CDR2 YYNGEE. The CDR3 loop spans 16 amino acids. The CDR3 sequence: CASSVGDRGHTGELFF. In DNA form, the CDR3 reads TGTGCCAGCAGCGTAGGGGACAGGGGGCATACCGGGGAGCTGTTTTTT.

V usage is TRBV27 and J usage is TRBJ1-1; D gene uncertain. The CDR3 totals 13 residues. Per germline, CDR1 MNHEY and CDR2 SMNVEV (reference sequence). V gave up 6 bases and J gave up 1 base, with 9 bases separating them. CDR3 loop: CASSLRGNTEAFF. The CDR3, as DNA: TGTGCCAGCAGCCTCCGAGGGAACACTGAAGCTTTCTTT.

This clone was counted once. This chain links TRBV10-3 with TRBJ2-1; 7 nucleotides align to TRBD2. The V gene's germline CDR1 is ENHRY and CDR2 SYGVKD. V was clipped by 7 bases and J by 7 bases; unmatched bases: 10. The CDR3 is 14 amino acids. CDR3 DNA: TGTGCCATCAAAACCTCCAGGGAGGGGAATGAGCAGTTCTTC. Its translation: CAIKTSREGNEQFF.

The V gene is TRBV2, the J gene TRBJ2-7, with D perhaps TRBD1 (5 bases). CDR3 size: 10 residues. CDR1 is SNHLY, CDR2 FYNNEI, per germline. Trimming took 8 bases from V and 3 from J, leaving 5 bases between them. This CDR3 is CASQGYEQYF. The CDR3, as DNA: TGTGCCAGCCAGGGCTACGAGCAGTACTTC.

The J gene is TRBJ2-5, the V gene TRBV15; 10 nucleotides line up with TRBD2. This CDR3 comprises 18 residues. The trim removed 0 bases at V and 0 bases at J, leaving 7 bases unmatched. Looked up from germline, CDR1 is LNHNV and CDR2 is YYDKDF (reference sequence). The CDR3 coding sequence is TGTGCCACCAGCAGAGATAGCGGGGGGTCCCTGTACCAAGAGACCCAGTACTTC. Its protein product is CATSRDSGGSLYQETQYF.

This clone was picked up one time. In DNA, the CDR3 is TGTGCCAGCAAGACAGGACAGGACGGTTATGGCTACACCTTC. This encodes CASKTGQDGYGYTF. The rearrangement links TRBV6-6 to TRBJ1-2; 7 positions agree with TRBD1. The trim removed 7 bases at V and 5 bases at J, leaving 10 bases unmatched. Germline V lookup: CDR1 MNHNY, CDR2 SVGAGI (reference sequence). The CDR3 spans 14 residues.

J is TRBJ1-1 and V is TRBV7-9; D unresolved. CDR3 size: 13 residues. Germline loops: CDR1 SEHNR, CDR2 FQNEAQ (reference sequence). Between the trimmed V and J ends, which lost 5 bases and 5 bases, there was a span of 12 bases. The CDR3 reads CASSRKGGTEAFF. The CDR3 DNA sequence: TGTGCCAGCAGCCGAAAGGGAGGGACTGAAGCTTTCTTT.

This chain joins TRBV7-9 and TRBJ1-5; tentative D call: TRBD1 (5 bases). V was clipped by 1 base and J by 5 bases, with 15 bases between them. Germline CDR1 SEHNR, CDR2 FQNEAQ (reference sequence). The CDR3 length is 16 residues. CDR3 region: CASSLGPSGTYQPQHF. The CDR3 region has the DNA TGTGCCAGCAGCTTAGGGCCTTCCGGGACCTATCAGCCCCAGCATTTT. Based on the CDR3 plus reference TRBV7-9 and TRBJ1-5, the full variable domain is DTGVSQNPRHKITKRGQNVTFRCDPISEHNRLYWYRQTLGQGPEFLTYFQNEAQLEKSRLLSDRFSAERPKGSFSTLEIQRTEQGDSAMYLCASSLGPSGTYQPQHFGDGTRLSIL.

The J gene is TRBJ2-7, the V gene TRBV4-1; 9 positions match TRBD2. Germline-derived CDR1 and CDR2 are MGHRA and YSYEKL. The ends lost 1 base at V and 2 bases at J; junction bases unmatched: 6. The CDR3 is 16 residues long. CDR3 amino acids: CASSQGPLAGTYEQYF. As DNA, the CDR3 is TGCGCCAGCAGCCAAGGACCTCTAGCGGGAACCTACGAGCAGTACTTC.

V usage is TRBV4-2 and J usage is TRBJ1-6, with D possibly being TRBD1 (5 bases). CDR3 length: 17 residues. CDR1 is LGHNA and CDR2 is YNFKEQ in the germline V gene. With 4 bases removed from V and 5 bases from J, the gap between germline ends came to 18 bases. The CDR3 nucleotides read TGTGCCAGCAGCCTCGGGACGTATAATTCTGATAATTCACCCCTCCACTTT. Its protein product is CASSLGTYNSDNSPLHF.

V gene TRBV5-1 combines with J gene TRBJ1-5; possible D gene TRBD1, 5 bases. The CDR3 loop spans 15 amino acids. Germline CDR1 and CDR2: SGHRS and YFSETQ. V was pared by 0 bases and J by 2 bases, with 9 bases between. The CDR3 reads CASSLGGDGNQPQHF. CDR3 nucleotide sequence: TGCGCCAGCAGCTTGGGGGGGGATGGCAATCAGCCCCAGCATTTT.

This clone turned up a few times. The V call is TRBV4-2, the J call TRBJ1-2; 10 nucleotides match TRBD1. With V trimmed by 7 bases and J by 8 bases, 13 bases remained unmatched. The CDR3 length is 15 residues. The germline V gene has CDR1 LGHNA and CDR2 YNFKEQ. This CDR3 is CASTQLWSTGGGYTF. In DNA, the CDR3 is TGTGCCAGCACACAACTCTGGTCGACAGGGGGCGGCTACACCTTC.

This clone was counted only a few times. The V and J genes are TRBV6-1 and TRBJ1-1, with a weak D call TRBD1 (5 bases). Germline lookup yields CDR1 MNHNS and CDR2 SASEGT. Deletions cut 10 bases from V and 6 bases from J, with 21 bases between. This CDR3 is built from 14 residues. The CDR3 sequence is CAIPGPLRGAEAFF. The CDR3 nucleotides are TGTGCCATCCCGGGGCCCCTTCGTGGGGCTGAAGCTTTCTTT.

V gene TRBV5-1 combines with J gene TRBJ2-7; 7 positions agree with TRBD2. The V gene end was trimmed by 0 bases and the J gene end by 6 bases; junction bases not matched to a gene: 6. Germline loops: CDR1 SGHRS, CDR2 YFSETQ. The CDR3 contains 14 residues. The CDR3 loop is CASSLVGGTGEQYF. The CDR3 region has the DNA TGCGCCAGCAGCTTGGTCGGGGGGACGGGCGAGCAGTACTTC. The variable domain in full, with the rest retrieved from reference TRBV5-1 and TRBJ2-7, is KAGVTQTPRYLIKTRGQQVTLSCSPISGHRSVSWYQQTPGQGLQFLFEYFSETQRNKGNFPGRFSGRQFSNSRSEMNVSTLELGDSALYLCASSLVGGTGEQYFGPGTRLTVT.

This clone came up a few times. The chain uses TRBV10-2 and TRBJ2-2; the D gene could be TRBD1 or TRBD2 (5 bases each). Per the germline V gene, CDR1 is WSHSY and CDR2 is SAAADI. V lost 3 bases to trimming and J lost 2 bases, with 22 bases between them. The CDR3 runs to 19 residues. The CDR3 is CASSESVVIRDRNTGELFF. CDR3 bases: TGCGCCAGCAGTGAATCCGTGGTAATTCGGGACCGCAACACCGGGGAGCTGTTTTTT.

The rearrangement uses TRBV19 and TRBJ2-1, with 11 bases fitting TRBD1. This CDR3 is built from 16 residues. CDR1 and CDR2 (germline): LNHDA, SQIVND (reference sequence). With 5 bases clipped from V and 7 bases from J, the junction kept 10 bases outside the gene matches. CDR3 sequence: CASSPRGTGGGNEQFF. DNA of the CDR3: TGTGCCAGTAGTCCAAGGGGGACAGGGGGTGGGAATGAGCAGTTCTTC.